A selection of T cell receptor beta chains follows, all from one sample in a study of tumor-infiltrating lymphocytes in primary liver carcinoma. TCRdb reprocessed the multiplex PCR reads with MiXCR, giving one entry per CDR3 protein. The data contain about 50,000 distinct CDR3 sequences, around 77% of them singletons. The sequencing input was liver tumor tissue from sampling region 5. Receptors originate from a man aged 35-49 years with primary liver carcinoma and hepatitis B virus infection. Both conserved end residues are part of each CDR3. A D gene is named only where the DNA matches it firmly. Clone size, where shown, is once, few, many, or a class for clones that have expanded.

>TRBJ1-5|NA|TRBV12-3/TRBV12-4|NA
CASSFNRDSNRPQHF
TGTGCCAGCAGTTTTAATCGGGATAGCAATCGGCCCCAGCATTTT
>TRBJ1-2|TRBD1|TRBV5-1|NA
CTSSLVPGTAYGYTF
TGCACCAGCAGCTTGGTCCCCGGGACAGCGTATGGCTACACCTTC
>TRBJ2-1|NA|TRBV29-1|NA
CSVGCRAASAYNEQFF
TGCAGCGTTGGGTGCAGAGCGGCATCCGCATACAATGAGCAGTTTTTC
>TRBJ2-7|NA|TRBV4-3|NA
CTSSPKDSTYEQYF
TGCACCAGCAGCCCCAAGGACAGCACCTACGAGCAATATTTC
>TRBJ2-1|TRBD2|TRBV11-2|NA
CVSSPRYSGIIYNEQFF
TGTGTCAGCAGCCCCCGCTATAGCGGGATTATCTACAATGAGCAGTTCTTC
>TRBJ2-3|TRBD1|TRBV11-3|once
CVSIDRVQGDTQYF
TGTGTCAGCATCGACAGGGTTCAAGGCGATACGCAGTATTTT
>TRBJ2-3|NA|TRBV6-1|medium-sized
CASMMGRGADTQYF
TGTGCCAGCATGATGGGCAGGGGGGCAGATACGCAGTATTTT
>TRBJ2-3|NA|TRBV9|NA
CASRVGVEADTQYF
TGTGCCAGCAGGGTAGGAGTGGAGGCAGATACGCAGTATTTT
>TRBJ1-3|NA|TRBV20-1|NA
CSASRDSGNTIYF
TGCAGTGCTTCACGAGACTCTGGAAACACCATATATTTT
>TRBJ2-7|NA|TRBV14|NA
CAGSREHTFNYEQYF
TGTGCCGGCAGCCGAGAACACACTTTCAATTACGAGCAGTACTTC
>TRBJ2-5|NA|TRBV29-1|few
CSVRLTGRETQYF
TGCAGCGTTCGACTAACTGGACGAGAGACCCAGTACTTC
>TRBJ2-7|NA|TRBV5-1|NA
CASSSLQGANELYF
TGCGCCAGCAGCTCGCTTCAGGGTGCGAACGAGCTGTACTTC
>TRBJ2-1|TRBD2|TRBV11-2|NA
CASSYPGTSDSNEQLF
TGTGCCAGCAGCTACCCCGGGACTAGCGACAGCAATGAGCAGCTCTTC
>TRBJ1-2|TRBD1|TRBV29-1|NA
CSVRSGGAYGFTF
TGCAGCGTCCGATCAGGGGGCGCCTATGGTTTCACCTTT
>TRBJ2-7|NA|TRBV6-2/TRBV6-3|NA
CASGLNAIYEQYF
TGTGCCAGCGGTTTGAACGCTATCTACGAGCAGTACTTC
>TRBJ2-5|NA|TRBV4-3|NA
CVSSQAANGRTGETQYF
TGCGTCAGCAGCCAAGCGGCTAACGGGAGGACAGGTGAGACCCAGTACTTC
>TRBJ2-7|NA|TRBV5-4|once
CASSSAGFSYVQYF
TGTGCCAGCAGCTCGGCCGGTTTCTCCTACGTGCAGTACTTC
>TRBJ2-1|NA|TRBV7-9|NA
CASSDSLSEDIEQFF
TGTGCCAGCAGCGACAGTTTATCCGAAGACATTGAGCAGTTCTTC
>TRBJ2-1|NA|TRBV10-3|NA
CAIRRDLSSYNEQFF
TGTGCCATCAGACGTGACTTGAGCTCCTACAATGAGCAGTTCTTC
>TRBJ2-1|TRBD2|TRBV29-1|NA
CSVELGLAEGMHFF
TGCAGCGTTGAATTGGGACTAGCGGAGGGCATGCACTTCTTC
>TRBJ2-1|TRBD2|TRBV6-1|NA
CASSTPGLLVGNEQFF
TGTGCCAGCAGTACCCCGGGACTACTCGTCGGCAATGAGCAGTTCTTC
>TRBJ2-6|NA|TRBV11-2|NA
CVSSSWVSNISGANVLTF
TGTGTCAGCAGCAGCTGGGTATCAAATATCTCTGGGGCCAACGTCCTGACTTTC
>TRBJ1-2|TRBD1|TRBV29-1|NA
CSVDTGGSRYRSYTF
TGTAGCGTTGATACAGGGGGCTCAAGGTATCGTAGCTACACCTTC
>TRBJ2-1|NA|TRBV5-1|once
CANSLVGEPYNEQFF
TGCGCCAACAGTTTGGTTGGGGAGCCCTACAATGAGCAGTTCTTC
>TRBJ1-5|NA|TRBV28|NA
CAGSPPTVNQPQHF
TGTGCCGGCAGCCCGCCTACCGTCAATCAGCCTCAGCATTTT
>TRBJ2-3|NA|TRBV11-2|many
CASSLFVADVSTDTQYF
TGTGCCAGCAGCTTATTCGTGGCCGACGTCAGTACAGATACGCAGTATTTT
>TRBJ1-5|NA|TRBV28|medium-sized
CASSFQGATQPQHF
TGTGCCAGCAGTTTCCAGGGAGCTACTCAGCCCCAGCATTTT
>TRBJ1-1|NA|TRBV11-3|NA
CASSLDHTEAFF
TGTGCCAGCAGCTTAGATCACACTGAAGCTTTCTTT
>TRBJ2-3|NA|TRBV29-1|once
CSIRDLRTDTQYF
TGCAGCATTCGGGATCTCCGCACTGATACGCAGTATTTT
>TRBJ1-1|NA|TRBV6-5|few
CTSSYSPTGNTEAFF
TGTACCAGCAGTTACTCGCCAACAGGGAACACTGAAGCCTTCTTT
>TRBJ2-7|TRBD1|TRBV6-5|NA
CASSVGTGHSEQYF
TGTGCCAGCAGTGTCGGGACAGGGCACTCCGAGCAGTACTTC
>TRBJ2-1|NA|TRBV19|NA
CASSSETAATHERFF
TGTGCCAGTAGTTCCGAGACAGCGGCTACTCATGAGCGGTTCTTC
>TRBJ2-2|TRBD1|TRBV25-1|NA
CASSEQGVGDTGELFF
TGTGCCAGCAGTGAGCAGGGGGTAGGGGACACCGGGGAGCTGTTTTTT
>TRBJ2-1|TRBD1|TRBV19|NA
CASSFGTAATHEQFF
TGTGCCAGTAGTTTCGGGACAGCGGCTACTCATGAACAGTTCTTC
>TRBJ2-3|NA|TRBV7-9|NA
CASRPGAGQNMQYF
TGTGCCAGCAGACCCGGGGCTGGTCAGAATATGCAGTATTTT
>TRBJ2-5|NA|TRBV29-1|NA
CIVGLGQRNLGETQYF
TGCATCGTTGGGTTAGGACAACGAAATCTGGGGGAGACCCAGTACTTC
>TRBJ1-6|NA|TRBV4-3|NA
CARSQAHTVDNSPLHF
TGCGCCAGGAGCCAAGCACATACCGTCGATAATTCACCCCTCCACTTC
>TRBJ1-1|TRBD1|TRBV28|many
CASRITGDEAFF
TGTGCCAGCAGGATCACAGGGGATGAAGCTTTCTTT
>TRBJ2-2|NA|TRBV11-1|NA
CTSCLWANTGGLFF
TGTACCAGCTGCTTATGGGCAAACACCGGGGGACTGTTTTTT
>TRBJ1-2|NA|TRBV6-1|NA
CVSSEVPNYGCSF
NA
>TRBJ2-7|NA|TRBV13|NA
CASCRSYEQYF
TGTGCCAGCTGCCGCTCCTACGAGCAGTATTTC
>TRBJ1-4|NA|TRBV4-2|few
CASTPDRTQEKLFF
TGTGCTAGCACCCCTGACAGGACGCAGGAAAAACTGTTTTTT
>TRBJ2-1|NA|TRBV7-3|NA
CASSIGRGNEQFF
TGTGCCAGCAGCATAGGGAGGGGGAATGAGCAGTTCTTC
>TRBJ2-7|NA|TRBV10-3|NA
CAISSQGCDSYEQYF
TGTGCCATCAGCTCGCAGGGGTGTGACTCCTACGAGCAGTACTTC
>TRBJ2-2|TRBD2|TRBV29-1|NA
CSVLLAGSTGELFF
TGCAGCGTATTACTAGCGGGAAGCACCGGGGAGCTGTTTTTT
>TRBJ2-1|NA|TRBV25-1|NA
CASTVGGSYNGQFF
TGTGCCAGTACAGTGGGAGGCTCCTACAATGGGCAGTTCTTC
>TRBJ2-4|TRBD2|TRBV11-1|once
CASDFPGTSGTKYIQYF
TGTGCCAGCGACTTTCCGGGGACTAGCGGGACCAAATACATTCAGTACTTC
>TRBJ2-1|NA|TRBV4-2|NA
CASCHAGGQGNDEQFF
TGTGCCAGCTGCCACGCCGGGGGACAAGGGAACGATGAGCAGTTCTTC
>TRBJ2-4|TRBD1|TRBV12-3/TRBV12-4|few
CASSPGGRARVKNIQYF
TGTGCCAGCAGCCCAGGGGGTAGAGCCCGAGTCAAAAACATTCAGTACTTC
>TRBJ2-1|TRBD2|TRBV28|NA
CASGPLGLAGGPYNELFF
TGTGCCAGCGGTCCCCTCGGACTAGCGGGAGGGCCCTACAATGAGCTGTTCTTC